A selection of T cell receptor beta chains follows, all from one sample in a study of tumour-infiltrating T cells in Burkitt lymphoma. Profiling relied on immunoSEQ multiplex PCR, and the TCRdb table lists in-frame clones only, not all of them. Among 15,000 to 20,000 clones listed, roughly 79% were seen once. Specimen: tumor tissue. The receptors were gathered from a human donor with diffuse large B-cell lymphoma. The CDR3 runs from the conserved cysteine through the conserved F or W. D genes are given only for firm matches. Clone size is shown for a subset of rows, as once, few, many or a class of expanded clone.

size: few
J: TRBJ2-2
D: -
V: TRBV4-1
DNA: TGCGCCAGCAGCCTCCGACCCGGGGAGCTGTTTTTT
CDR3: CASSLRPGELFF

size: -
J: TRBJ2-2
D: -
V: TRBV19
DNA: TGTGCCAGTAGCCCAGGGTACAACACCGGGGAGCTGTTTTTT
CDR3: CASSPGYNTGELFF

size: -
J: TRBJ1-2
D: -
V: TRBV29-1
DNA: TGCAGCGTTGAAGTACACGAGGGAGGTGGCTACACCTTC
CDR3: CSVEVHEGGGYTF

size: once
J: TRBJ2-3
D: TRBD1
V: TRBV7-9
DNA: TGTGCCAGCAGCGCGCCCGGGACAGGGCGCGAGGCGCAGTATTTT
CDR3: CASSAPGTGREAQYF

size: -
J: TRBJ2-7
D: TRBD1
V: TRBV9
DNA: TGTGCCAGCAGCGTCTCTTCGGGACAGGGGTGGGAGCAGTACTTC
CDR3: CASSVSSGQGWEQYF

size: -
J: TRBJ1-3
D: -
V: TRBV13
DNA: TGTGCCAGCAGCTTAGCCACAGGTCTCTCTGGAAACACCATATATTTT
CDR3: CASSLATGLSGNTIYF

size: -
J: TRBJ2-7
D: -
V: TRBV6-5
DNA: TGTGCCAGCAGTTACTCGCGGGGCCCCTACGAGCAGTACTTC
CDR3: CASSYSRGPYEQYF

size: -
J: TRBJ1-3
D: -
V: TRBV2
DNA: TGTGCCAGTAACGAGGGGCTTGGAAACACCATATATTTT
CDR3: CASNEGLGNTIYF

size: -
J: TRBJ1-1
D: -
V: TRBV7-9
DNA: TGTGCCAGCAGCTCTGGGGCAGCTTTCTTT
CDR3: CASSSGAAFF

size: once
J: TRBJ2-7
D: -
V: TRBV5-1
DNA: TGCGCCAGCAGCTTGGAAACATCTGGCGAGCAGTACTTC
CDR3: CASSLETSGEQYF

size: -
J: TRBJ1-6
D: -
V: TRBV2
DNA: TGTGCCAGCAGTGAAATTGGGACACCCGATCAGGCCCTCCACTTT
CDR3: CASSEIGTPDQALHF

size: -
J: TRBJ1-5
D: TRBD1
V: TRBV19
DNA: TGTGCCAGTAGTATCCCACAGGGGGGTAGCAATCAGCCCCAGCATTTT
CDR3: CASSIPQGGSNQPQHF

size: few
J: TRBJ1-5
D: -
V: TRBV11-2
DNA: TGTGCCAGCAGCGAAAACAATCAGCCCCAGCATTTT
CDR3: CASSENNQPQHF

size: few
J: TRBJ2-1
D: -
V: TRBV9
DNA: TGTGCCAGCAGCCCAGAATGGGACTACAATGAGCAGTTCTTC
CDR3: CASSPEWDYNEQFF

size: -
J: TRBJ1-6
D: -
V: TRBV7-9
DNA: TGTGCCAGCAGCTCGTCCGAGGGGTCTTCACCCCTCCACTTT
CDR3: CASSSSEGSSPLHF

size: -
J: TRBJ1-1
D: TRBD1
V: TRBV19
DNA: TGTGCCAGTAGTATAGAGGGGACAGGGGTCACTGAAGCTTTCTTT
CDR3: CASSIEGTGVTEAFF

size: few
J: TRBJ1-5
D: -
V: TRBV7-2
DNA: TGTGCCAGCAGCTTACCCTGGGGGAATCAGCCCCAGCATTTT
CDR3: CASSLPWGNQPQHF

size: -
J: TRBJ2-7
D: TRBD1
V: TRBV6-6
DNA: TGTGCCAGCAGGCCAGCGGGACAGGGGATTCTCTACGAGCAGTACTTC
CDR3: CASRPAGQGILYEQYF

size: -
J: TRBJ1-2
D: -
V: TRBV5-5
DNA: TGTGCCAGCAGCTTCCGGGGCTTCAATGGCTACACCTTC
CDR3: CASSFRGFNGYTF

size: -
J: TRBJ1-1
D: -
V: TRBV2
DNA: TGTGCCAGCCGGACAGCACGGACTGAAGCTTTCTTT
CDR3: CASRTARTEAFF

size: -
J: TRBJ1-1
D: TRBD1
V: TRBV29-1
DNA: TGCAGCGTGACAGGGCTGAACACTGAAGCTTTCTTT
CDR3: CSVTGLNTEAFF

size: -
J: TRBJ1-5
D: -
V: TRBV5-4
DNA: TGTGCCAGCAGCTTGGGCTCACGAACCTTCAATCAGCCCCAGCATTTT
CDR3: CASSLGSRTFNQPQHF

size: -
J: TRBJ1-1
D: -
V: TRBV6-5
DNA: TGTGCCAGCAGTTCGGGACTTATCACTGAAGCTTTCTTT
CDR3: CASSSGLITEAFF

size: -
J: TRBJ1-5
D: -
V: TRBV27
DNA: TGTGCCAGCAGTCCCGACCACAGTAGCAATCAGCCCCAGCATTTT
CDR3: CASSPDHSSNQPQHF

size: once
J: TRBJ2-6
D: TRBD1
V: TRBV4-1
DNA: TGCGCCAGCAGCCAAGATTCAGGGGGACAGGGGTCTGGGGCCAACGTCCTGACTTTC
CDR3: CASSQDSGGQGSGANVLTF

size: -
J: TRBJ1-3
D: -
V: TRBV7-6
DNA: TGTGCCAGCAGCTTAGCGCAGGGTTTCTCTGGAAACACCATATATTTT
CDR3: CASSLAQGFSGNTIYF

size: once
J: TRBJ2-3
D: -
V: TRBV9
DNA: TGTGCCAGCAGCCCCCCAGGGAACACAGATACGCAGTATTTT
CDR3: CASSPPGNTDTQYF

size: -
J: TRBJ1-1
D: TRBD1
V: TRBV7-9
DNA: TGTGCCAGCAGCTTAGATCCCAGGGGGCGCTTAGTTAACACTGAAGCTTTCTTT
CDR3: CASSLDPRGRLVNTEAFF

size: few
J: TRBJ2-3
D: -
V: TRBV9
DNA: TGTGCCAGCAGCGCCTCGGGGCCCACAGATACGCAGTATTTT
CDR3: CASSASGPTDTQYF

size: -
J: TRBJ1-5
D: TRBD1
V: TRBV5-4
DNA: TGTGCCAGCAGCATAAAGGGCAGGGGGCAGCATCAGCCCCAGCATTTT
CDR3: CASSIKGRGQHQPQHF

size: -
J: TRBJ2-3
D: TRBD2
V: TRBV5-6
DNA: TGTGCCAGCAGCTTTAGGTTAGCGGGGGACACAGATACGCAGTATTTT
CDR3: CASSFRLAGDTDTQYF

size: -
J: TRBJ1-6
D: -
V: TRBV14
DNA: TGTGCCAGCAGCCAGCGGGGCTTAAGCGATTCACCCCTCCACTTT
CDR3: CASSQRGLSDSPLHF

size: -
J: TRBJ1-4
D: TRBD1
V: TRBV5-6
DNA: TGTGCCAGCAGCTTCGGGACAGCCATCACAACTAATGAAAAACTGTTTTTT
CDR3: CASSFGTAITTNEKLFF